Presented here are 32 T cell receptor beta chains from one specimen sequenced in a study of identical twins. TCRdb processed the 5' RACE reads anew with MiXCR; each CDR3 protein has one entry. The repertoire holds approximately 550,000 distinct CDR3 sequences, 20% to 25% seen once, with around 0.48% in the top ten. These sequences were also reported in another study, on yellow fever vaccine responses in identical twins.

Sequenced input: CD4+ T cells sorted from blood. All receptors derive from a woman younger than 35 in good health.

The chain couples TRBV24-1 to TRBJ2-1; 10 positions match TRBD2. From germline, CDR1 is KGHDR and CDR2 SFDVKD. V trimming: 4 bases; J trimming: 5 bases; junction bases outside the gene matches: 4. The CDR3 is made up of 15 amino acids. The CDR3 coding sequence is TGTGCCACCAGTGAACAGCGGGGGGGAAACAATGAGCAGTTCTTC. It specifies CATSEQRGGNNEQFF.

CDR3 region: CASSPPGPSYEQYV. The CDR3 nucleotides are TGTGCCAGCTCACCACCCGGCCCCTCCTACGAGCAGTACGTC. The rearrangement joins TRBV18 to TRBJ2-7; D unclear. This CDR3 is built from 14 residues. Trimming stripped 0 bases from V and 0 bases from J, with 6 bases between. Per the germline V gene, CDR1 is KGHSH and CDR2 is LQKENI.

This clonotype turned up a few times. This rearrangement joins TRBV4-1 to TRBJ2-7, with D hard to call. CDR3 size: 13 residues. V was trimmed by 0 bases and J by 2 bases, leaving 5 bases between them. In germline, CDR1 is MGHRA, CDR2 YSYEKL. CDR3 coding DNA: TGCGCCAGCAGCCAAGATGGGACCTACGAGCAGTACTTC. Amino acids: CASSQDGTYEQYF.

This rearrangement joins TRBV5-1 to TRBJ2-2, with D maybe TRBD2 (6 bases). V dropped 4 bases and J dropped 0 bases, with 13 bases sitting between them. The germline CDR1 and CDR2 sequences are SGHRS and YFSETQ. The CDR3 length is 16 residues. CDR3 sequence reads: CASSAAGLPNTGELFF. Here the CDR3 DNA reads TGCGCCAGCAGCGCTGCGGGACTCCCGAACACCGGGGAGCTGTTTTTT.

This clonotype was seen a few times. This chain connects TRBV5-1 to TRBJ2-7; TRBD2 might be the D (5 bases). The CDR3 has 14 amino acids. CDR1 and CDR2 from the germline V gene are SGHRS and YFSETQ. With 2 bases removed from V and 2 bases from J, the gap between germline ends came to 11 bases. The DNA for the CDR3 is TGCGCCAGCAGCTTCGGACCGGGGACCTACGAGCAGTACGTC. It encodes CASSFGPGTYEQYV.

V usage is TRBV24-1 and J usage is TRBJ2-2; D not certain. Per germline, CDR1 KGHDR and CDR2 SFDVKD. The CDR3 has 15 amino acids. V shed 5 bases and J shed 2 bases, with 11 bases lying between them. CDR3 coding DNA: TGTGCCACCAGTGTTTCACAGTTTAACACCGGGGAGCTGTTTTTT. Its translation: CATSVSQFNTGELFF.

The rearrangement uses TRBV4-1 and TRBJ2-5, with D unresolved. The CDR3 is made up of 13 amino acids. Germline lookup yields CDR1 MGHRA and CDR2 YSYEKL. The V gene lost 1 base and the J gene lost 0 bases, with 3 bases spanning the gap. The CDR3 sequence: CASSQVYQETQYF. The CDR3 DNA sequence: TGCGCCAGCAGCCAAGTTTACCAAGAGACCCAGTACTTC.

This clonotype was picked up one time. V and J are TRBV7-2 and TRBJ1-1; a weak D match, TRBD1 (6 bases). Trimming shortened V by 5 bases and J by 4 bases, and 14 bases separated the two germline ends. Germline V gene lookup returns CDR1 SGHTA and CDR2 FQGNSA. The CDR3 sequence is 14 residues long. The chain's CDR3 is CASSRGQRATEAFF. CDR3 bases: TGTGCCAGCAGCCGGGGACAAAGGGCCACTGAAGCTTTCTTT.

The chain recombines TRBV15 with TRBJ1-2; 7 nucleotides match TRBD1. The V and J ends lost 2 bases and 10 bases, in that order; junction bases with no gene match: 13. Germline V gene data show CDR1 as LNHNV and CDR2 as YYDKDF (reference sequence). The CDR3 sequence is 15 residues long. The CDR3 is CATSRISIGQASYTF. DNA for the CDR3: TGTGCCACCAGCAGAATCTCCATTGGACAGGCGTCCTACACCTTC.

The CDR3 bases are TGCGCCAGCAGCTGGGGGGCGAGCTCCTACAATGAGCAGTTCTTC. Its translation is CASSWGASSYNEQFF. The chain is built from TRBV5-1 and TRBJ2-1; the D call may be TRBD1 or TRBD2 (6 bases each). Germline CDR1 reads SGHRS; CDR2 reads YFSETQ. V lost 3 bases and J 0 bases, leaving 10 bases between the germline ends. CDR3 length equals 15 residues.

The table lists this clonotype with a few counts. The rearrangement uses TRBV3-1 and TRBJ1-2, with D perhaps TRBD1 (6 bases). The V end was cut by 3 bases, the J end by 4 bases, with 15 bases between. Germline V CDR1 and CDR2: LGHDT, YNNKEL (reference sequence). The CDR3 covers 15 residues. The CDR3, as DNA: TGTGCCAGCAGCCAGCAACAGGGTCCCCGCTATGGCTACACCTTC. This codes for CASSQQQGPRYGYTF.

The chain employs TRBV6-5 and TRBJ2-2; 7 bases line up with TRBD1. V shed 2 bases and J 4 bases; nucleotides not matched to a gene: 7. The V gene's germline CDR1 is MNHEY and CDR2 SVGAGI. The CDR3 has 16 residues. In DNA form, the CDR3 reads TGTGCCAGCAGTTACGGAGAGGGGGCGGGCACCGGGGAGCTGTTTTTT. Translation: CASSYGEGAGTGELFF.

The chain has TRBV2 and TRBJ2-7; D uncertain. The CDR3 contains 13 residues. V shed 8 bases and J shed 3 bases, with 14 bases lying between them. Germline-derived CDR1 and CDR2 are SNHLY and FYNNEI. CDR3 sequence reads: CASLGRAYYEQYV. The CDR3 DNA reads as TGTGCCAGCTTGGGCAGAGCGTACTACGAGCAGTACGTC.

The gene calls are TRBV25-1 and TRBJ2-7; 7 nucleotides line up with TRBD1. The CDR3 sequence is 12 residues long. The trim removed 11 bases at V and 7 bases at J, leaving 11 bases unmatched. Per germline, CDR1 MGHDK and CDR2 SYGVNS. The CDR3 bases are TGTGCCTTCCAGAGACAGGGTGGGGAGCAGTACGTC. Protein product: CAFQRQGGEQYV.

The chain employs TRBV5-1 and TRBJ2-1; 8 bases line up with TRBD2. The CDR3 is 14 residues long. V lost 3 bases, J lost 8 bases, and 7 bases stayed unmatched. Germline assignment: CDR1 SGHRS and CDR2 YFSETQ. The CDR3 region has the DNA TGCGCCAGCAGCTGGGGGACTAGATCAGATGAGCAGTTCTTC. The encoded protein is CASSWGTRSDEQFF.

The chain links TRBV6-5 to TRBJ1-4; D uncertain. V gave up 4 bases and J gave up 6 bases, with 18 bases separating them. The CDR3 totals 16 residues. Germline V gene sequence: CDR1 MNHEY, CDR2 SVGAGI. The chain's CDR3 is CASSFSSGIRDEKLFF. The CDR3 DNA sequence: TGTGCCAGCAGTTTCTCTAGCGGGATAAGGGATGAAAAACTGTTTTTT.

DNA of the CDR3: TGTGCCAGCAGTTACAGGGGGACGACAGGTGCAACTTCACCCCTCCACTTT. It yields the protein CASSYRGTTGATSPLHF. The chain recombines TRBV6-5 with TRBJ1-6, with D possibly being TRBD1 (6 bases). Trimming took off 2 bases at V and 9 bases at J, with 20 bases between the two ends. The CDR3 spans 17 residues. Germline V gene lookup returns CDR1 MNHEY and CDR2 SVGAGI.

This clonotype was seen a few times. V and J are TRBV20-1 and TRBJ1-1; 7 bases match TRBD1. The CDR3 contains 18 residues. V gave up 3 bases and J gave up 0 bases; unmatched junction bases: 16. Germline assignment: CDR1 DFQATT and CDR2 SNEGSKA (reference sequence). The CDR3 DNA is TGCAGTGCTAGTCGGGACAGTGTCTTCTTTTCGGTGAACACTGAAGCTTTCTTT. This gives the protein CSASRDSVFFSVNTEAFF.

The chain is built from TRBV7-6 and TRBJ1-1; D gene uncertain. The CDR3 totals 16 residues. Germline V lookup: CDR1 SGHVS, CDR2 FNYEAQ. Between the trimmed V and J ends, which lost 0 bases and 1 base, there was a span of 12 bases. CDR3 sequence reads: CASSLAEGRANTEAFF. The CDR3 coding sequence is TGTGCCAGCAGCTTAGCGGAAGGACGGGCGAACACTGAAGCTTTCTTT.

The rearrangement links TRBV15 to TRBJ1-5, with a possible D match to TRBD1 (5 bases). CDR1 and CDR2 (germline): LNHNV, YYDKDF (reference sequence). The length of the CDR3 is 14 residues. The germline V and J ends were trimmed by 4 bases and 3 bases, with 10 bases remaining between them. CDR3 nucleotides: TGTGCCACCAGCATTTTGACAGCCAATCAGCCCCAGCATTTT. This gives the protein CATSILTANQPQHF.

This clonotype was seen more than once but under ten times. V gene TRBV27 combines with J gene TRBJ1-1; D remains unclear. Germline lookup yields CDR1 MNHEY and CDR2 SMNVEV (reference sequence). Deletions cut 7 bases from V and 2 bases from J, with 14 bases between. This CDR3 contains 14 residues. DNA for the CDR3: TGTGCCAGCACCCTTAGTCGGGGAAACACTGAAGCTTTCTTT. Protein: CASTLSRGNTEAFF.

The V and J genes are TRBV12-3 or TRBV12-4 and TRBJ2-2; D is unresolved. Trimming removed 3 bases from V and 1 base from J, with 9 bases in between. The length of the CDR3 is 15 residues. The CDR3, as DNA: TGTGCCAGCAGTTTCATAAGGCTGAACACCGGGGAGCTGTTTTTT. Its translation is CASSFIRLNTGELFF.

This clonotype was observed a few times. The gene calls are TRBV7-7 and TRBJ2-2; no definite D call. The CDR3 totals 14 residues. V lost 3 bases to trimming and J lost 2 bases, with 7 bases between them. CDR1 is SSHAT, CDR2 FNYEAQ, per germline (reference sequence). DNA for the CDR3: TGTGCCAGCAGCTTCCGGACCAACACCGGGGAGCTGTTTTTT. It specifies CASSFRTNTGELFF. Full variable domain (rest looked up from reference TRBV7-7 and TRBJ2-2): GAGVSQSPRYKVTKRGQDVTLRCDPISSHATLYWYQQALGQGPEFLTYFNYEAQPDKSGLPSDRFSAERPEGSISTLTIQRTEQRDSAMYRCASSFRTNTGELFFGEGSRLTVL.

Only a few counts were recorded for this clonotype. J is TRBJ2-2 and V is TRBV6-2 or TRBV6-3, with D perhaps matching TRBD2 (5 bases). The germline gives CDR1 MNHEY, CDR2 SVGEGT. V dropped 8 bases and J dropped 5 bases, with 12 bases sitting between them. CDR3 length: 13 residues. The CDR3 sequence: CASRVSGTGELFF. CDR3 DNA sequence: TGTGCCAGCCGGGTTTCGGGGACCGGGGAGCTGTTTTTT.

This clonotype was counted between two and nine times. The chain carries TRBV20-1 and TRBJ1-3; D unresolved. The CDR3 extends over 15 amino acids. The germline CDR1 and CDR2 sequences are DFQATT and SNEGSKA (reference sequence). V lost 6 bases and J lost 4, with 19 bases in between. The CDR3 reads CSATSSKGSGNTIYF. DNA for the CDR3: TGCAGTGCCACCAGTTCGAAGGGTTCCGGAAACACCATATATTTT.

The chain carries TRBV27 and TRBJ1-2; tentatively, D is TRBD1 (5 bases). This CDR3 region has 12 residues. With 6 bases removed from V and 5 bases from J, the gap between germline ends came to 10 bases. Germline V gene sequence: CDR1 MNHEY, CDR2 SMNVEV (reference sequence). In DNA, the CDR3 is TGTGCCAGCAGGGGGCCGGGTTATGGCTACACCTTC. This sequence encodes CASRGPGYGYTF.

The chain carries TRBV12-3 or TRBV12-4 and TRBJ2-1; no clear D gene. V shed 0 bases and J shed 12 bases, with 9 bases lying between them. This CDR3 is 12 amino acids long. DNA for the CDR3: TGTGCCAGCAGTTTAGCCCCCTCGGGGCAGTTCTTC. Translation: CASSLAPSGQFF.

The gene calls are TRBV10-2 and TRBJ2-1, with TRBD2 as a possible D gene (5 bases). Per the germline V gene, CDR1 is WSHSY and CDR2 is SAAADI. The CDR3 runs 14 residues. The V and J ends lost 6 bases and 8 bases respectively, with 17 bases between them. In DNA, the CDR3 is TGCGCCAGCAGGGCGCGGACTGTTGACTATGAGCAGTTCTTC. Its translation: CASRARTVDYEQFF.

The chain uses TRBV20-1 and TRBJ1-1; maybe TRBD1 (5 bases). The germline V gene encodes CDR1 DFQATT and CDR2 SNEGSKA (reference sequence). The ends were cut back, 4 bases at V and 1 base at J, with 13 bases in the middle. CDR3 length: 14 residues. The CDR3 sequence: CSATRGSKNTEAFF. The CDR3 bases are TGCAGTGCTACCCGGGGGTCCAAGAACACTGAAGCTTTCTTT.

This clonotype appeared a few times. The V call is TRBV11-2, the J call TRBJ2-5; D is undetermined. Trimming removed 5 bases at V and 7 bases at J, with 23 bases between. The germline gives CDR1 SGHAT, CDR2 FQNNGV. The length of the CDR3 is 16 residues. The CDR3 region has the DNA TGTGCCAGCAGCCAAATGGCCACCGGTGGAATAGGGACCCAGTACTTC. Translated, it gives CASSQMATGGIGTQYF.

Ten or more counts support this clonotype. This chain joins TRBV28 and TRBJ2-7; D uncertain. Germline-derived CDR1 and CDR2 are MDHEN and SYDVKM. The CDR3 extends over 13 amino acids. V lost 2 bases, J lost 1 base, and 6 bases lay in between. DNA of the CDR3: TGTGCCAGCAGTTTAGTTGGTTCCTACGAGCAGTACGTC. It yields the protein CASSLVGSYEQYV.

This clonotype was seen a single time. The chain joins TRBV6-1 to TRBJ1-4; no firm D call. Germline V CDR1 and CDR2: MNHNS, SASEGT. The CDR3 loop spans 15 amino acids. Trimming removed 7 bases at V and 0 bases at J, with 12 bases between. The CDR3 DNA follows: TGTGCCAGCAACTCCGGGGAGGCAACTAATGAAAAACTGTTTTTT. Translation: CASNSGEATNEKLFF.